This TCR beta chain was recovered during a study of human T cells and chemical hapten exposure. Across the whole study: Cases of alopecia areata, totalis or universalis occurred in a predominantly female patient group. Small discrepancies in pooled library volume mainly accounted for the varying TCR yields per sample.

One entry per CDR3 protein results from TCRdb running MiXCR on the RACE reads. Of fewer than 85,000 distinct CDR3 sequences in the sample, about 9.9% were seen once. Specified time point: patch test 2, 6 weeks after DPC sensitization. The treatment here: therapeutic diphenylcyclopropenone sensitization with weekly scalp DPC. This clonotype was counted many times. Looked up from germline, CDR1 is SGHRS and CDR2 is YFSETQ. The CDR3 contains 14 residues. Losses at the gene ends were 2 bases for V and 5 bases for J; bases not matched to a gene: 4. The chain combines TRBV5-1 with TRBJ2-5, with 9 bases aligning to TRBD1. This TCR was recovered from a man aged 18 to 29 with alopecia areata. Some clones in this sample may be carry-over from other donors' samples. The sample in question was whole blood, obtained in connection with sensitization to the hapten diphenylcyclopropenone (DPC). This chain's CDR3 is CASSFGTGMETQYF. The CDR3 nucleotides read TGCGCCAGCAGCTTTGGGACAGGGATGGAGACCCAGTACTTC.